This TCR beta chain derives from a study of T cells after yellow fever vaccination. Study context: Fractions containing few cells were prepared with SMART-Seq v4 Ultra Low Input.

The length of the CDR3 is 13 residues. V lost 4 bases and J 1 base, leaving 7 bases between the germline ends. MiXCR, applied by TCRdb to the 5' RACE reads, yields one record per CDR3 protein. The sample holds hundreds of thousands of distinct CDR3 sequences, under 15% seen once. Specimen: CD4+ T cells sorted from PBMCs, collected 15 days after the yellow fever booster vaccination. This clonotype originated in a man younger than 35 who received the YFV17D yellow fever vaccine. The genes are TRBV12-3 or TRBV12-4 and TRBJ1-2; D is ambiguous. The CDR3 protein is CASSSFINYGYTF. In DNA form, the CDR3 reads TGTGCCAGCAGTTCCTTTATTAACTATGGCTACACCTTC.